This entry is about one TCR beta chain. Antigen unknown. The J segment lost 4 bases and the V segment lost 0 bases, leaving 4 bases of the junction unmatched. The CDR3 totals 15 residues. From germline, CDR1 is SGHDT and CDR2 YYEEEE. This record comes from a study of OX40 agonist ivuxolimab in advanced cancers. Overall study context: The study gave patients intravenous ivuxolimab at 0.01 to 10 mg/kg every 2 weeks. Past anti-PD-1, anti-PD-L1 or anti-CTLA-4 therapy was accepted, and approximately 40% had received some. Hepatocellular carcinoma, melanoma, renal cell or head and neck cancer occurred in dose-escalation patients. Study-level points and caveats: Among the lowest peripheral clonal expansion occurred in 0.1-3.0 mg/kg partial responders.

The repertoire was sequenced with immunoSEQ multiplex PCR; TCRdb's copy has only in-frame clones and lacks some. The table shows fewer than 80,000 clones, with 85% to 90% occurring only once. The source of this sequence is an adult with an advanced solid tumor such as melanoma, head and neck, liver or kidney cancer. This specimen consisted of CD4+ or CD8+ T cells sorted from blood, obtained in a trial of the OX40 agonist ivuxolimab. V usage is TRBV5-6 and J usage is TRBJ2-5, with TRBD2 matching over 9 bases. CDR3 DNA sequence: TGTGCCAGCAGCTTGGAAGGGACTAGCCGAGAGACCCAGTACTTC. Protein: CASSLEGTSRETQYF.